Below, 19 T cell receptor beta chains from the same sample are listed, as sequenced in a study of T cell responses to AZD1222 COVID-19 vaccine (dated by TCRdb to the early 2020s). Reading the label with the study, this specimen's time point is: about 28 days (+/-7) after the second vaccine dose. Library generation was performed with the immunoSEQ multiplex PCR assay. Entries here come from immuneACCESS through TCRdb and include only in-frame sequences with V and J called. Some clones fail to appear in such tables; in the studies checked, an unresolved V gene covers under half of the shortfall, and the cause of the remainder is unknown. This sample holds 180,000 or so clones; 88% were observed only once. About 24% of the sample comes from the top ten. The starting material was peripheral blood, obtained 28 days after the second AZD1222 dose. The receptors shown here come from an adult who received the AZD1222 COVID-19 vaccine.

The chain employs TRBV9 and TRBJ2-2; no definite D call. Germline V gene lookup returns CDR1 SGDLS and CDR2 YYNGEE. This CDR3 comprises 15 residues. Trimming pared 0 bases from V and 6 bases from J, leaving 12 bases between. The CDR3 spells CASSVGLGIAGELFF. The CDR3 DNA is TGTGCCAGCAGCGTAGGCCTAGGGATAGCCGGGGAGCTGTTTTTT.

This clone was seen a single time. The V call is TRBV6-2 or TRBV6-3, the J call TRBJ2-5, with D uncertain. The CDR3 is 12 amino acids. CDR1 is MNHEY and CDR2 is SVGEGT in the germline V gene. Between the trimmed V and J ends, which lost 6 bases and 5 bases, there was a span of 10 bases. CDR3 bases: TGTGCCAGCAGCGACCTCGGGGAGACCCAGTACTTC. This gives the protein CASSDLGETQYF.

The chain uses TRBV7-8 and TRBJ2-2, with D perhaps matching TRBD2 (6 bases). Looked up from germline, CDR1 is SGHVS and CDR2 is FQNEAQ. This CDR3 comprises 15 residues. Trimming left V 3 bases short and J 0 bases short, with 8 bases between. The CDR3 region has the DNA TGTGCCAGCAGCTTTGGGAGGCCGAACACCGGGGAGCTGTTTTTT. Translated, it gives CASSFGRPNTGELFF.

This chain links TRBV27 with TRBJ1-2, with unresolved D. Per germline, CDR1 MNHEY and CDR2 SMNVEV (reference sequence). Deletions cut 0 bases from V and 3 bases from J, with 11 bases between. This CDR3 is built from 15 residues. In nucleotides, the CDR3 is TGTGCCAGCAGTTTATCGCCCGCAGGAGACTATGGCTACACCTTC. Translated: CASSLSPAGDYGYTF.

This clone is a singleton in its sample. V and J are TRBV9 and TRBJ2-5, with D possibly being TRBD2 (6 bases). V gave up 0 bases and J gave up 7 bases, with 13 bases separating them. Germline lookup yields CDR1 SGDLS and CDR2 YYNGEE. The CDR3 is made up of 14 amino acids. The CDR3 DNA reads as TGTGCCAGCAGCGTAGGGGTAGCGGACGGGACCCAGTACTTC. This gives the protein CASSVGVADGTQYF. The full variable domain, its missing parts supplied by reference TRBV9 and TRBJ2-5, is DSGVTQTPKHLITATGQRVTLRCSPRSGDLSVYWYQQSLDQGLQFLIQYYNGEERAKGNILERFSAQQFPDLHSELNLSSLELGDSALYFCASSVGVADGTQYFGPGTRLLVL.

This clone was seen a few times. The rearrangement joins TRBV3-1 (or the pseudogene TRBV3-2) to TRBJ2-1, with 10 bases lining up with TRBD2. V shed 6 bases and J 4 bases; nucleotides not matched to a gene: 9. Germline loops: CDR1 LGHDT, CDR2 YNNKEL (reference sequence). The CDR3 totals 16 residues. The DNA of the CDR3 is TGTGCCAGCAGTCGTTCGGGACTAGCGTTGTACAATGAGCAGTTCTTC. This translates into CASSRSGLALYNEQFF.

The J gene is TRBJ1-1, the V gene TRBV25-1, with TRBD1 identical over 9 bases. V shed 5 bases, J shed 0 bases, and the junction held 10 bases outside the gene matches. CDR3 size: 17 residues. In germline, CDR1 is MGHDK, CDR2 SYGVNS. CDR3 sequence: CASSHAPGQGMNTEAFF. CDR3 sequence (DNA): TGTGCCAGCAGTCACGCTCCGGGACAGGGAATGAACACTGAAGCTTTCTTT.

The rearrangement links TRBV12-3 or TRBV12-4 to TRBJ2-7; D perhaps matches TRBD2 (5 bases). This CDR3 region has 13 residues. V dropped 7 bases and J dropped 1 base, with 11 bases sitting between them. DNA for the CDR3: TGTGCCAGCACTAGCCGCCTTTCCTACGAGCAGTACTTC. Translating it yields CASTSRLSYEQYF.

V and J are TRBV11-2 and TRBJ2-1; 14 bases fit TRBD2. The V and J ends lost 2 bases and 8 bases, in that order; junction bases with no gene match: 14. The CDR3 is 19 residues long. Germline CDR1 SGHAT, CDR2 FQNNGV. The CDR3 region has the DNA TGTGCCAGCAGCTTACTTCCCCTCCTCGGACTAGCGGGGGGCGATGAGCAGTTCTTC. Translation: CASSLLPLLGLAGGDEQFF.

The CDR3 nucleotides are TGTGCCAGCAGCCCGAGGCCTAGCGGGGGTGGGGGAGATACGCAGTATTTT. This sequence encodes CASSPRPSGGGGDTQYF. V is TRBV7-2 and J is TRBJ2-3, with 10 bases lining up with TRBD2. V lost 5 bases, J lost 5 bases, and 13 bases stayed unmatched. Germline V gene lookup returns CDR1 SGHTA and CDR2 FQGNSA. The CDR3 covers 17 residues. The complete variable domain, with remaining parts taken from reference TRBV7-2 and TRBJ2-3, reads GAGVSQSPSNKVTEKGKDVELRCDPISGHTALYWYRQSLGQGLEFLIYFQGNSAPDKSGLPSDRFSAERTGGSVSTLTIQRTQQEDSAVYLCASSPRPSGGGGDTQYFGPGTRLTVL.

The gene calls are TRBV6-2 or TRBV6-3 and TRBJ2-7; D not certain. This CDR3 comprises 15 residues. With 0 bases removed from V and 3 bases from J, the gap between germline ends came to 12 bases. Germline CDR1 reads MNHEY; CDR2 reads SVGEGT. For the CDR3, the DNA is TGTGCCAGCAGTTACTCCCCAGAAACCTACTACGAGCAGTACTTC. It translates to CASSYSPETYYEQYF.

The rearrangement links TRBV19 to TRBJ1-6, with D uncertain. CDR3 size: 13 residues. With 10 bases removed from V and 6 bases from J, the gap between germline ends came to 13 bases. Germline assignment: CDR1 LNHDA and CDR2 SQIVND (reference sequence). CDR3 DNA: TGTGCCACTAGCGGCCGGTCTAATTCACCCCTCCACTTT. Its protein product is CATSGRSNSPLHF.

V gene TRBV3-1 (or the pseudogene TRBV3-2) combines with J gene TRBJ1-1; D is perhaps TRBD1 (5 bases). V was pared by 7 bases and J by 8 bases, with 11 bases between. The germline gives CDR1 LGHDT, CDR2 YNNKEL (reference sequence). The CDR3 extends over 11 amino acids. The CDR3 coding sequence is TGTGCCAGCAACGCCGAGGGGGAAGCTTTCTTT. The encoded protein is CASNAEGEAFF.

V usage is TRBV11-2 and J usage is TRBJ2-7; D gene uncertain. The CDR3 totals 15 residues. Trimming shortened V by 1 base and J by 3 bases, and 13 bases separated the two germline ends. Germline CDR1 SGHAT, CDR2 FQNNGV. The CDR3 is CASSLALSGFYEQYF. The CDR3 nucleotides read TGTGCCAGCAGCTTAGCCCTCTCAGGCTTCTACGAGCAGTACTTC.

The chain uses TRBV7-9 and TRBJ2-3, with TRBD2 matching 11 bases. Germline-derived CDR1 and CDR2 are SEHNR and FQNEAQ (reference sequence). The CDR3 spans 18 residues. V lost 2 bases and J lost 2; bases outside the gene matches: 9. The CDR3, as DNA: TGTGCCAGCAGCTTAAGAGGGGGACTAGCGGACACCACAGATACGCAGTATTTT. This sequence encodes CASSLRGGLADTTDTQYF.

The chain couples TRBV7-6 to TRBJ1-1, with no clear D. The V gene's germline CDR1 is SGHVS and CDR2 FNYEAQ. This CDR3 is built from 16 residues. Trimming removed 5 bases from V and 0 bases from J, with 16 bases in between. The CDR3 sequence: CASSPSMGRMNTEAFF. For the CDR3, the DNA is TGTGCCAGCAGCCCCTCAATGGGCAGGATGAACACTGAAGCTTTCTTT.

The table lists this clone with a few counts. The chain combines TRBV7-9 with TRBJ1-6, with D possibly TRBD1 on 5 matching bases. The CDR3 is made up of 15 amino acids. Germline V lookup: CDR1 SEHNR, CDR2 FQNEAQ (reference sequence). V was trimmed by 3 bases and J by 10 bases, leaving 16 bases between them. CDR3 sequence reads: CASSLGIGGDSPLHF. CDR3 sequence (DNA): TGTGCCAGCAGCTTGGGTATTGGGGGGGACTCACCCCTCCACTTT.

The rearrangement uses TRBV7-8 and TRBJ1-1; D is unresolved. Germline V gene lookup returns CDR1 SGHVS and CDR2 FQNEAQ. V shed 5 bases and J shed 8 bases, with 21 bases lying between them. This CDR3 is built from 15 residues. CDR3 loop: CASSTSIGRADEAFF. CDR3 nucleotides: TGTGCCAGCAGCACCTCCATCGGTAGGGCGGACGAAGCTTTCTTT.

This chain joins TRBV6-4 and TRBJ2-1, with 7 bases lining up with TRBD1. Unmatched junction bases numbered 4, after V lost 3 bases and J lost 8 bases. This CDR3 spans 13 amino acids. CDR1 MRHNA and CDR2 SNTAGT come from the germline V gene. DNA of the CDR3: TGTGCCAGCAGTGAAGAGGGGGCGCATGAGCAGTTCTTC. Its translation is CASSEEGAHEQFF.